These 21 T cell receptor beta chains share one sample of origin, sequenced in a study of CD8 T cells in Susac syndrome. Random hexamers primed reverse transcription of 0.5 to 1 ug RNA. TCRdb used MiXCR to reprocess the immunoSEQ multiplex PCR reads, holding one entry per CDR3 protein. The sample yields around 150,000 distinct CDR3 sequences, 90% to 96% seen once. Material: CD4+ T cells from PBMCs. The receptors derive from a human donor with Susac syndrome.

The chain couples TRBV7-8 to TRBJ1-2, with 9 bases that match TRBD1. CDR3 length: 15 amino acids. After removal of 4 bases from V and 6 bases from J, the junction contained 9 bases not matched to a gene. Per germline, CDR1 SGHVS and CDR2 FQNEAQ. Here the CDR3 reads CASSSWTGQGNGYTF. Here the CDR3 DNA reads TGTGCCAGCAGCTCGTGGACGGGACAGGGCAATGGCTACACCTTC.

The J gene is TRBJ2-5, the V gene TRBV20-1, with a tentative D call TRBD2 (5 bases). The CDR3 consists of 13 residues. The V end lost 6 bases, the J end lost 2 bases, and 13 bases lay between the germline ends. Germline V CDR1 and CDR2: DFQATT, SNEGSKA (reference sequence). CDR3 sequence reads: CSADGNQQETQYF. In DNA form, the CDR3 reads TGCAGTGCGGACGGGAACCAACAAGAGACCCAGTACTTC.

The J gene is TRBJ2-2, the V gene TRBV5-1, with 7 nucleotides matching TRBD2. CDR3 length: 16 residues. The ends lost 4 bases at V and 7 bases at J; junction bases unmatched: 13. CDR1 SGHRS and CDR2 YFSETQ come from the germline V gene. In DNA form, the CDR3 reads TGCGCCAGCAGCGTGGCGGCTAGCGGACAAGGCGGGGAGCTGTTTTTT. It specifies CASSVAASGQGGELFF.

The J gene is TRBJ2-3, the V gene TRBV20-1; D unclear. The CDR3 runs to 13 residues. V was pared by 7 bases and J by 0 bases, with 11 bases between. Germline lookup yields CDR1 DFQATT and CDR2 SNEGSKA (reference sequence). This chain's CDR3 is CSVRGSSTDTQYF. The CDR3 region has the DNA TGCAGTGTTCGAGGATCTAGCACAGATACGCAGTATTTT.

CDR3: CASSQALEQYF. For the CDR3, the DNA is TGTGCCAGCAGCCAAGCCCTAGAGCAGTACTTC. J is TRBJ2-7 and V is TRBV7-2; D unresolved. Per germline, CDR1 SGHTA and CDR2 FQGNSA. The CDR3 has 11 residues. V was clipped by 5 bases and J by 7 bases, with 9 bases between them.

This chain uses TRBV2 with TRBJ1-3; D is unclear. This CDR3 contains 15 residues. CDR1 and CDR2 (germline): SNHLY, FYNNEI. V was cut by 1 base and J by 4 bases, with 11 bases left in between. The CDR3 sequence: CASSEGTRQGNTIYF. In DNA, the CDR3 is TGTGCCAGCAGTGAAGGTACAAGACAAGGAAACACCATATATTTT.

The J gene is TRBJ1-2, the V gene TRBV20-1; D may be TRBD1 (5 bases). The germline V gene encodes CDR1 DFQATT and CDR2 SNEGSKA (reference sequence). V lost 5 bases and J lost 2, with 12 bases in between. The CDR3 covers 13 residues. The CDR3 nucleotides are TGCAGTGCTCAGCGGGGCGGGAACTATGGCTACACCTTC. Its protein product is CSAQRGGNYGYTF.

The chain has TRBV5-6 and TRBJ1-2; 11 nucleotides align to TRBD1. In germline, CDR1 is SGHDT, CDR2 YYEEEE. The CDR3 length is 15 residues. V shed 0 bases, J shed 4 bases, and the junction held 2 bases outside the gene matches. The CDR3 region has the DNA TGTGCCAGCAGCTTGGGGGACAGGGGGACCTATGGCTACACCTTC. The encoded protein is CASSLGDRGTYGYTF. The full variable domain, completed using reference TRBV5-6 and TRBJ1-2, is DAGVTQSPTHLIKTRGQQVTLRCSPKSGHDTVSWYQQALGQGPQFIFQYYEEEERQRGNFPDRFSGHQFPNYSSELNVNALLLGDSALYLCASSLGDRGTYGYTFGSGTRLTVV.

This clonotype was counted once. The J gene is TRBJ1-3, the V gene TRBV29-1; D remains unclear. V gave up 6 bases and J gave up 0 bases, with 6 bases separating them. This CDR3 is built from 12 residues. In germline, CDR1 is SQVTM, CDR2 ANQGSEA. CDR3 nucleotides: TGCAGCGTCACAGACTCTGGAAACACCATATATTTT. Protein product: CSVTDSGNTIYF.

This rearrangement joins TRBV25-1 to TRBJ2-1; 10 bases map to TRBD2. The CDR3 runs 16 residues. V was clipped by 5 bases and J by 6 bases; unmatched bases: 10. Germline V CDR1 and CDR2: MGHDK, SYGVNS. DNA for the CDR3: TGTGCCAGCAGTACCCCCGGGACTAGCGATGTCAATGAGCAGTTCTTC. Residues: CASSTPGTSDVNEQFF.

This clonotype was seen only a few times. CDR3: CSATTGRNTEAFF. CDR3 bases: TGCAGTGCTACTACAGGGAGGAACACTGAAGCTTTCTTT. V usage is TRBV20-1 and J usage is TRBJ1-1; a possible D gene is TRBD1 (6 bases). Between the trimmed V and J ends, which lost 4 bases and 1 base, there was a span of 10 bases. Germline V lookup: CDR1 DFQATT, CDR2 SNEGSKA (reference sequence). CDR3 length: 13 amino acids.

The chain employs TRBV3-1 and TRBJ2-2; the match to TRBD2 covers 12 bases. With V trimmed by 5 bases and J by 0 bases, 4 bases remained unmatched. Germline CDR1 reads LGHDT; CDR2 reads YNNKEL (reference sequence). The CDR3 is made up of 17 amino acids. The CDR3 coding sequence is TGTGCCAGCAGCTCCTGGACTAGCGGGACGAACACCGGGGAGCTGTTTTTT. Translated, it gives CASSSWTSGTNTGELFF.

The rearrangement uses TRBV6-5 and TRBJ1-5; 10 nucleotides agree with TRBD1. The germline V gene encodes CDR1 MNHEY and CDR2 SVGAGI. Germline trimming cut 5 bases from V and 3 bases from J; bases unmatched to any gene: 4. This CDR3 has 15 residues. The CDR3 protein is CASSPGQGTNQPQHF. CDR3 nucleotide sequence: TGTGCCAGCAGTCCGGGACAGGGGACCAATCAGCCCCAGCATTTT.

This chain links TRBV7-9 with TRBJ1-4; D possibly corresponds to TRBD1 (5 bases). The CDR3 has 15 residues. The V end lost 4 bases, the J end lost 6 bases, and 15 bases lay between the germline ends. Germline loops: CDR1 SEHNR, CDR2 FQNEAQ (reference sequence). As DNA, the CDR3 is TGTGCCAGCAGCTCCTGGGCCCGAGGGGATGAAAAACTGTTTTTT. Translation gives CASSSWARGDEKLFF.

Comments on this clonotype: Mismatch with germline at one junction end may stem from a read error. The genes are TRBV2 and TRBJ2-5; possible D gene TRBD2, 5 bases. Germline lookup yields CDR1 SNHLY and CDR2 FYNNEI. The CDR3 consists of 11 residues. The CDR3 protein is CASREVEAQYF. The CDR3 nucleotides are TGTGCCAGCAGGGAAGTGGAGGCCCAGTACTTC.

This chain joins TRBV5-1 and TRBJ1-1; D uncertain. CDR1 and CDR2 from the germline V gene are SGHRS and YFSETQ. V gave up 0 bases and J gave up 1 base, with 7 bases separating them. This CDR3 contains 14 residues. In DNA form, the CDR3 reads TGCGCCAGCAGCTTGGAAGTGAAGAACACTGAAGCTTTCTTT. Translation: CASSLEVKNTEAFF.

The genes are TRBV29-1 and TRBJ2-7; tentatively, D is TRBD2 (5 bases). The CDR3 covers 15 residues. The germline V gene encodes CDR1 SQVTM and CDR2 ANQGSEA. The V gene lost 0 bases and the J gene lost 3 bases, with 15 bases spanning the gap. The CDR3 region is CSVEDRGIGVYEQYF. The CDR3 nucleotides are TGCAGCGTTGAAGACCGGGGTATAGGTGTCTACGAGCAGTACTTC.

The chain joins TRBV23-1 to TRBJ2-1; 11 bases fit TRBD1. TRBV23-1 is an ORF, with its function uncertain. The trim removed 2 bases at V and 8 bases at J, leaving 8 bases unmatched. This CDR3 has 16 amino acids. Here the CDR3 DNA reads TGCGCCAGCAGTCAACCGGGACAGGGGGGAAGGGATGAGCAGTTCTTC. This translates into CASSQPGQGGRDEQFF.

The rearrangement links TRBV15 to TRBJ1-4, with 8 bases fitting TRBD1. CDR3 length equals 16 residues. Germline trimming cut 3 bases from V and 7 bases from J; bases unmatched to any gene: 10. Per germline, CDR1 LNHNV and CDR2 YYDKDF (reference sequence). This chain's CDR3 is CATSRGRTGSGEKLFF. Here the CDR3 DNA reads TGTGCCACCAGCAGGGGACGGACAGGGTCGGGTGAAAAACTGTTTTTT.

CDR3 amino acids: CASSVGQSGEQFF. DNA for the CDR3: TGTGCCAGCAGTGTCGGACAGTCAGGTGAGCAGTTCTTC. V usage is TRBV25-1 and J usage is TRBJ2-1; tentative D call: TRBD1 (6 bases). The CDR3 contains 13 residues. Germline V gene sequence: CDR1 MGHDK, CDR2 SYGVNS. Trimming took 4 bases from V and 9 from J, leaving 13 bases between them.

The chain joins TRBV2 to TRBJ1-2; 12 nucleotides agree with TRBD1. Germline V gene sequence: CDR1 SNHLY, CDR2 FYNNEI. The CDR3 totals 14 residues. V lost 6 bases, J lost 8 bases, and 7 bases stayed unmatched. The CDR3 nucleotides read TGTGCCAGCAGGCCGGGACAGGGGGCGATCGGCTACACCTTC. Its translation: CASRPGQGAIGYTF.